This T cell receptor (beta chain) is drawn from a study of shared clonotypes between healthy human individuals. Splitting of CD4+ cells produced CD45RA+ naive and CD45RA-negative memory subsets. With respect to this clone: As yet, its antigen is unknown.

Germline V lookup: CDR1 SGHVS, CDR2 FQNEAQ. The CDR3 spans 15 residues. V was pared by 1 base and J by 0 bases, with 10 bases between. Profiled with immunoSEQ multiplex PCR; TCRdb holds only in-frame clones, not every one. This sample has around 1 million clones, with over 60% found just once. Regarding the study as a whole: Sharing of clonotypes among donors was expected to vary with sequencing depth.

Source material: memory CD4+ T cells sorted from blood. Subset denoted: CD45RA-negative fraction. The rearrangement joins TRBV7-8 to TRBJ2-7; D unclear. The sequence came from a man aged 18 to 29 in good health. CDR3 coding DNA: TGTGCCAGCAGCTTAGAGGCAGAAAGCTCCTACGAGCAGTACTTC. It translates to CASSLEAESSYEQYF.